The clone carrying this T cell receptor beta chain has at least ten counts. Its antigen is currently unknown. This sample was taken from a study of T cells after yellow fever vaccination. Generation of TCR cDNA used 5'RACE template switching (which added a universal primer site and UMIs). TCRdb redid the calling of the 5' RACE reads with MiXCR, one entry per CDR3 protein. The sample records just over 300,000 distinct CDR3 sequences, roughly 4% being singletons. Points from the study as a whole: Detected again after the booster were most primary-vaccination clones, at approximately 96% CD4 and 70% to 90% CD8. The secondary response was weaker, and its peak arrived faster, on day 5 versus 15. FACS-sorted repertoires could harbor abundant contaminating bulk-population clonotypes.

Germline CDR1 reads SGHNT; CDR2 reads YYREEE (reference sequence). This CDR3 is 15 amino acids long. V shed 0 bases and J shed 1 base, with 9 bases lying between them. The chain joins TRBV5-4 to TRBJ2-3, with D perhaps TRBD1 (6 bases). This specimen consisted of PBMCs, obtained on the day of the yellow fever booster vaccination. The origin of this receptor is a man younger than 35 who received the YFV17D yellow fever vaccine. CDR3 protein: CASSLARGGTDTQYF. The CDR3 DNA reads as TGTGCCAGCAGCTTGGCCAGGGGTGGCACAGATACGCAGTATTTT. The whole variable domain, remainder taken from reference TRBV5-4 and TRBJ2-3, is ETGVTQSPTHLIKTRGQQVTLRCSSQSGHNTVSWYQQALGQGPQFIFQYYREEENGRGNFPPRFSGLQFPNYSSELNVNALELDDSALYLCASSLARGGTDTQYFGPGTRLTVL.